This T cell receptor (beta chain) was recorded in a study of T-cell reconstitution after alpha-beta-depleted transplantation in children. Broader study findings: Newly produced T cells mostly provided counts and TCRbeta diversity after one year, as hyperexpanded clones declined. As was reported, about two months after transplant, alpha-beta T cells came from several hundred expanded graft clones. The high TCRbeta diversity at day 60 in some patients came from surviving recipient T cells and thymic progenitors.

V was pared by 3 bases and J by 4 bases, with 13 bases between. CDR3 size: 14 residues. Unique molecular identifiers were incorporated into the prepared TCRbeta library. Via MiXCR, TCRdb re-called the PCR reads, giving one row per CDR3 protein. The table lists some 460,000 distinct CDR3 sequences, under 20% of them singletons, with roughly 29% in the top ten. This clonotype was seen a few times. Its cognate antigen is unknown. The origin of this receptor is a boy less than two years old who had a stem cell transplant for Wiskott-Aldrich syndrome, so the T cells may come from the graft donor. The chain has TRBV12-3 or TRBV12-4 and TRBJ2-7; no clear D gene. This specimen was PBMCs, mostly from graft donor cells, taken 360 days after TCRalphabeta/CD19-depleted stem cell transplant. The CDR3 loop reads CASSFSGVRYEQYF. In nucleotides, the CDR3 is TGTGCCAGCAGTTTCAGTGGGGTGAGGTACGAGCAGTACTTC.